This T cell receptor (beta chain) derives from a study of blood T cell repertoires in COVID-19. The CDR3 is 13 amino acids. Germline assignment: CDR1 LGHDT and CDR2 YNNKEL (reference sequence). Trimming stripped 1 base from V and 12 bases from J, with 16 bases between. Per the study methods: Cell counts per sample came from amplifying reference gene primers. The method was immunoSEQ multiplex PCR; TCRdb's version includes in-frame clones alone and lacks a portion of them. V and J calls and clone size come straight from that table; D and trimming were deduced from the DNA. The repertoire holds tens of thousands of clones, with over 75% as singletons.

The sequence was collected from a woman at least 80 years old with active or convalescent COVID-19. The sequencing input was peripheral blood. The J gene is TRBJ2-7, the V gene TRBV3-1 (or the pseudogene TRBV3-2); D may be TRBD2 (5 bases). CDR3: CASSQGAVGRGYF. The CDR3 DNA follows: TGTGCCAGCAGCCAAGGGGCGGTCGGCCGGGGGTACTTC.